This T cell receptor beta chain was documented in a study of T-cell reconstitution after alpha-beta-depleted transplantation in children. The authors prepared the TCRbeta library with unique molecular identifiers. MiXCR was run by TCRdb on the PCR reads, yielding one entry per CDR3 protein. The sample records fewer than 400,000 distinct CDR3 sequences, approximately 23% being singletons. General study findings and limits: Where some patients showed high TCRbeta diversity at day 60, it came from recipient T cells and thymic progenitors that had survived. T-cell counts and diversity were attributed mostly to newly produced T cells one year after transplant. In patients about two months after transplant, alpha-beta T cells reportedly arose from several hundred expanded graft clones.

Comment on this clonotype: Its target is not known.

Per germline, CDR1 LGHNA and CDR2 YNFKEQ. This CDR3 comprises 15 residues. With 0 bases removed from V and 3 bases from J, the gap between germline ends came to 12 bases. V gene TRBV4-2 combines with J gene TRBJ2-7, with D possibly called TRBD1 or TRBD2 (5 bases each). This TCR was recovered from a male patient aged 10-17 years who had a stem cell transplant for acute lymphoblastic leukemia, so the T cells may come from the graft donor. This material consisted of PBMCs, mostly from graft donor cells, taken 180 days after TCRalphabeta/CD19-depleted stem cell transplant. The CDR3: CASSQEGPFRYEQYF. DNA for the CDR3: TGTGCCAGCAGCCAAGAGGGACCTTTCCGCTACGAGCAGTACTTC.